The 7 T cell receptor beta chains presented below share a single source sample, sequenced in a study of technical replicates of blood from four donors. Repertoires were generated with immunoSEQ multiplex PCR, while TCRdb's copy carries only in-frame clones and drops some. The profile shows around 83,000 clones, around 94% of them singletons. The material sequenced was T cells isolated from PBMCs. The receptor source for this set is a human donor in good health.

The V call is TRBV13, the J call TRBJ2-7; D is uncertain. The germline gives CDR1 PRHDT, CDR2 FYEKMQ (reference sequence). Trimming cost V 1 base and J 2 bases, with 6 bases left between them. CDR3 length: 13 residues. The CDR3 DNA is TGTGCCAGCAGCTTAGCTAGAACCTACGAGCAGTACTTC. Encoded protein: CASSLARTYEQYF.

The rearrangement links TRBV7-2 to TRBJ2-6; D is undetermined. There are 17 residues in the CDR3. V was trimmed by 1 base and J by 0 bases, leaving 10 bases between them. Germline CDR1 SGHTA, CDR2 FQGNSA. The CDR3 DNA follows: TGTGCCAGCAGCTTAGTGGGCAGCTTCTCTGGGGCCAACGTCCTGACTTTC. This sequence encodes CASSLVGSFSGANVLTF.

The chain couples TRBV5-1 to TRBJ2-3; 7 nucleotides agree with TRBD1. Germline CDR1 reads SGHRS; CDR2 reads YFSETQ. The CDR3 covers 14 residues. V trimming: 4 bases; J trimming: 0 bases; junction bases outside the gene matches: 2. CDR3: CASSMTGSTDTQYF. The CDR3 nucleotides are TGCGCCAGCAGCATGACAGGGAGCACAGATACGCAGTATTTT.

V and J are TRBV28 and TRBJ1-2; 9 nucleotides align to TRBD1. The germline CDR1 and CDR2 sequences are MDHEN and SYDVKM. The V segment lost 5 bases and the J segment 3 bases; nucleotides outside the gene matches: 13. This CDR3 comprises 17 residues. CDR3 sequence: CASSRGGTGIFHYGYTF. As DNA, the CDR3 is TGTGCCAGCAGTCGGGGCGGGACAGGGATCTTCCACTATGGCTACACCTTC.

The V call is TRBV28, the J call TRBJ2-7; 8 bases fit TRBD1. The CDR3 runs 16 residues. CDR1 is MDHEN, CDR2 SYDVKM, per germline. Trimming took 3 bases from V and 3 from J; bases not matched to a gene: 10. The CDR3 bases are TGTGCCAGCAGTTTCTTATCCGGACAGGGACGCTACGAGCAGTACTTC. Translating it yields CASSFLSGQGRYEQYF.

V is TRBV5-1 and J is TRBJ1-3; D is possibly TRBD1 (6 bases). V was pared by 3 bases and J by 2 bases, with 15 bases between. The length of the CDR3 is 16 residues. Per the germline V gene, CDR1 is SGHRS and CDR2 is YFSETQ. The CDR3 loop reads CASSSLQGLAGNTIYF. CDR3 coding DNA: TGCGCCAGCAGCTCATTACAGGGTTTAGCTGGAAACACCATATATTTT. Complete variable domain (other parts from reference TRBV5-1 and TRBJ1-3): KAGVTQTPRYLIKTRGQQVTLSCSPISGHRSVSWYQQTPGQGLQFLFEYFSETQRNKGNFPGRFSGRQFSNSRSEMNVSTLELGDSALYLCASSSLQGLAGNTIYFGEGSWLTVV.

The rearrangement joins TRBV9 to TRBJ2-1; TRBD2 matches 9 bases. The germline CDR1 and CDR2 sequences are SGDLS and YYNGEE. V was pared by 4 bases and J by 0 bases, with 5 bases of the junction left unmatched. This CDR3 contains 16 residues. In DNA form, the CDR3 reads TGTGCCAGCAGCCTAAGTAGCGGGAGCTCCTACAATGAGCAGTTCTTC. Translation gives CASSLSSGSSYNEQFF.